Shown below are 32 T cell receptor beta chains from a single sample sequenced in a study of CD8 T cells in Susac syndrome. After extraction with the RNeasy kit, roughly 0.5 to 1 ug of the RNA was reverse transcribed using random hexamers. TCRdb re-analysed the immunoSEQ multiplex PCR reads in MiXCR, keeping a single row per CDR3 protein. The sample has nearly 200,000 distinct CDR3 sequences, roughly 96% seen once. Input material: CD4+ T cells from PBMCs. Receptor source: a human donor with multiple sclerosis.

V gene TRBV12-3 or TRBV12-4 combines with J gene TRBJ1-1; no clear D gene. V shed 1 base and J shed 0 bases, with 6 bases lying between them. The CDR3 extends over 14 amino acids. DNA of the CDR3: TGTGCCAGCAGTTTAGGGCTAGTGAACACTGAAGCTTTCTTT. The encoded protein is CASSLGLVNTEAFF.

The chain joins TRBV19 to TRBJ2-5, with a tentative D call TRBD1 (6 bases). Germline CDR1 LNHDA, CDR2 SQIVND (reference sequence). The CDR3 runs to 13 residues. Trimming left V 5 bases short and J 5 bases short, with 12 bases between. The CDR3 sequence is CASSARGIETQYF. The CDR3, as DNA: TGTGCCAGTAGTGCCAGGGGTATCGAGACCCAGTACTTC.

The CDR3: CSASRRSPQAFF. The CDR3 DNA reads as TGCAGTGCTAGTCGTCGCTCTCCCCAAGCTTTCTTT. This chain links TRBV20-1 with TRBJ1-1, with D hard to call. Looked up from germline, CDR1 is DFQATT and CDR2 is SNEGSKA (reference sequence). Trimming cost V 3 bases and J 9 bases, with 14 bases left between them. The CDR3 length is 12 residues.

The V gene is TRBV29-1, the J gene TRBJ1-4; maybe TRBD1 (6 bases). This CDR3 is built from 14 residues. V gave up 4 bases and J gave up 2 bases, with 11 bases separating them. Germline V gives CDR1 SQVTM, CDR2 ANQGSEA. The CDR3 region is CSVADTGTNEKLFF. In DNA, the CDR3 is TGCAGCGTTGCCGACACAGGGACTAATGAAAAACTGTTTTTT.

This chain joins TRBV29-1 and TRBJ2-3, with D tentatively TRBD1 or TRBD2 (6 bases each). CDR3 length equals 12 residues. CDR1 and CDR2 (germline): SQVTM, ANQGSEA. With 3 bases removed from V and 4 bases from J, the gap between germline ends came to 8 bases. The CDR3 reads CSVEEGADTQYF. In DNA form, the CDR3 reads TGCAGCGTTGAGGAGGGGGCAGATACGCAGTATTTT.

The chain has TRBV20-1 and TRBJ2-7; the D call may be TRBD1 or TRBD2 (5 bases each). Trimming cost V 6 bases and J 5 bases, with 17 bases left between them. This CDR3 is built from 13 residues. From germline, CDR1 is DFQATT and CDR2 SNEGSKA (reference sequence). CDR3 sequence: CSAAPAGRDEQYF. Here the CDR3 DNA reads TGCAGTGCCGCCCCAGCAGGGCGGGACGAGCAGTACTTC.

The rearrangement joins TRBV29-1 to TRBJ1-2; the D is unclear. In germline, CDR1 is SQVTM, CDR2 ANQGSEA. The CDR3 has 14 residues. Trimming stripped 4 bases from V and 3 bases from J, with 15 bases between. CDR3 residues: CSVGHIQAHYGYTF. Written as DNA, the CDR3 is TGCAGCGTTGGACACATACAAGCACACTATGGCTACACCTTC.

The rearrangement uses TRBV7-9 and TRBJ2-5; D is possibly TRBD2 (6 bases). Germline loops: CDR1 SEHNR, CDR2 FQNEAQ (reference sequence). Trimming removed 4 bases at V and 10 bases at J, with 13 bases between. The CDR3 is 12 amino acids. Here the CDR3 reads CASSSAGIVQYF. The DNA for the CDR3 is TGTGCCAGCAGCTCGGCGGGGATTGTCCAGTACTTC.

J is TRBJ2-7 and V is TRBV5-6; D is ambiguous. V lost 7 bases and J 0 bases, leaving 8 bases between the germline ends. The length of the CDR3 is 12 residues. Germline CDR1 is SGHDT and CDR2 is YYEEEE. The CDR3 loop reads CASQESSYEQYF. DNA of the CDR3: TGTGCCAGCCAAGAGAGCTCCTACGAGCAGTACTTC.

The chain links TRBV3-1 to TRBJ2-5, with a possible D match to TRBD2 (5 bases). The V end was cut by 4 bases, the J end by 5 bases, with 11 bases between. CDR1 is LGHDT and CDR2 is YNNKEL in the germline V gene (reference sequence). This CDR3 region has 13 residues. The CDR3 DNA is TGTGCCAGCAGCCCGGACTGGCGGGAGACCCAGTACTTC. Translating it yields CASSPDWRETQYF.

This chain links TRBV7-8 with TRBJ2-7; D gene uncertain. V lost 4 bases, J lost 0 bases, and 4 bases lay in between. The CDR3 runs 12 residues. Germline V gene sequence: CDR1 SGHVS, CDR2 FQNEAQ. The CDR3: CASSSVSYEQYF. CDR3 in DNA: TGTGCCAGCAGCTCCGTCTCCTACGAGCAGTACTTC. Full variable domain (outside the CDR3, taken from reference TRBV7-8 and TRBJ2-7): GAGVSQSPRYKVAKRGQDVALRCDPISGHVSLFWYQQALGQGPEFLTYFQNEAQLDKSGLPSDRFFAERPEGSVSTLKIQRTQQEDSAVYLCASSSVSYEQYFGPGTRLTVT.

The chain uses TRBV29-1 and TRBJ1-2, with 7 bases identical to TRBD1. There are 15 residues in the CDR3. The V gene end was trimmed by 6 bases and the J gene end by 4 bases; junction bases not matched to a gene: 14. Germline V gives CDR1 SQVTM, CDR2 ANQGSEA. In nucleotides, the CDR3 is TGCAGCGTCCTTCAGGGGGGGGGTACCCCCTATGGCTACACCTTC. It codes for CSVLQGGGTPYGYTF.

V is TRBV18 and J is TRBJ2-7, with unresolved D. This CDR3 is 15 amino acids long. Trimming stripped 3 bases from V and 2 bases from J, with 14 bases between. Germline CDR1 reads KGHSH; CDR2 reads LQKENI. CDR3 region: CASSPFSGEAYEQYF. The CDR3 bases are TGTGCCAGCTCACCTTTTTCTGGGGAAGCCTACGAGCAGTACTTC.

The rearrangement uses TRBV19 and TRBJ1-1; unclear D gene. V lost 5 bases and J 2 bases, leaving 9 bases between the germline ends. The germline gives CDR1 LNHDA, CDR2 SQIVND (reference sequence). The CDR3 contains 13 residues. The CDR3 bases are TGTGCCAGTAGTCCCCCCTTAAACACTGAAGCTTTCTTT. Translated, it gives CASSPPLNTEAFF.

This chain links TRBV30 with TRBJ2-4; D gene unclear. V was pared by 8 bases and J by 0 bases, with 8 bases between. Germline CDR1 is GTSNPN and CDR2 is SVGIG (reference sequence). The CDR3 length is 12 residues. The CDR3 spells CARKGAKNIQYF. The CDR3 bases are TGTGCCCGGAAGGGAGCCAAAAACATTCAGTACTTC.

This chain joins TRBV2 and TRBJ1-2; 7 positions agree with TRBD1. The CDR3 sequence is 15 residues long. Germline values: CDR1 SNHLY, CDR2 FYNNEI. V shed 6 bases, J shed 5 bases, and the junction held 12 bases outside the gene matches. The CDR3 nucleotides are TGTGCCAGCAGGGGATTTCCCGGCAGGGGGTATGGCTACACCTTC. Translation: CASRGFPGRGYGYTF.

V usage is TRBV21-1 and J usage is TRBJ1-5. TRBV21-1 is shown as a pseudogene. The CDR3 has 10 residues. The CDR3 protein is CASTTRPQHF. The CDR3 nucleotides are TGTGCCAGCACTACGCGGCCCCAGCATTTT.

J is TRBJ2-3 and V is TRBV7-7; TRBD1 is a possible D gene (5 bases). Germline CDR1 reads SSHAT; CDR2 reads FNYEAQ (reference sequence). Trimming took off 5 bases at V and 0 bases at J, with 9 bases between the two ends. The CDR3 contains 14 residues. The CDR3 coding sequence is TGTGCCAGCAGCATGGACAAGAGCACAGATACGCAGTATTTT. Protein product: CASSMDKSTDTQYF.

The rearrangement joins TRBV3-1 to TRBJ1-2, with 7 bases that match TRBD1. Losses at the gene ends were 4 bases for V and 5 bases for J; bases not matched to a gene: 4. CDR3 length: 13 amino acids. Germline V gives CDR1 LGHDT, CDR2 YNNKEL (reference sequence). CDR3 DNA: TGTGCCAGCAGCCGAAGACAGGGATATGGCTACACCTTC. Translating it yields CASSRRQGYGYTF.

The chain joins TRBV18 to TRBJ2-7; no reliable D call. Germline assignment: CDR1 KGHSH and CDR2 LQKENI. V lost 1 base and J 6 bases, leaving 10 bases between the germline ends. This CDR3 has 13 amino acids. The CDR3 nucleotides are TGTGCCAGCTCACCACAACAACCCGGCGAGCAGTACTTC. This gives the protein CASSPQQPGEQYF.

This CDR3 reads CASSEAHKSSYNEQFF. CDR3 bases: TGTGCCAGCAGCGAGGCTCATAAAAGCTCCTACAATGAGCAGTTCTTC. The gene calls are TRBV5-6 and TRBJ2-1; D is uncertain. V lost 4 bases, J lost 0 bases, and 14 bases lay in between. The length of the CDR3 is 16 residues. CDR1 SGHDT and CDR2 YYEEEE come from the germline V gene.

The chain couples TRBV27 to TRBJ2-1, with TRBD2 identical over 11 bases. The CDR3 has 16 amino acids. V dropped 5 bases and J dropped 4; count of bases not matched to a gene: 7. Germline V CDR1 and CDR2: MNHEY, SMNVEV (reference sequence). The CDR3 DNA reads TGTGCCAGCAGTCCCGAGCTAGCGGGAGGATACAATGAGCAGTTCTTC. Translated, it gives CASSPELAGGYNEQFF.

The chain has TRBV6-2 or TRBV6-3 and TRBJ2-3; D is perhaps TRBD2 (5 bases). The germline V and J ends were trimmed by 2 bases and 4 bases, with 13 bases remaining between them. Germline-derived CDR1 and CDR2 are MNHEY and SVGEGT. The CDR3 consists of 15 residues. CDR3 coding DNA: TGTGCCAGCAGTTACCCGTCCCCGAGGGCAGATACGCAGTATTTT. This encodes CASSYPSPRADTQYF.

The rearrangement uses TRBV5-1 and TRBJ2-1, with 7 positions matching TRBD1. The V and J ends lost 3 bases and 12 bases, in that order; junction bases with no gene match: 9. The CDR3 has 13 residues. CDR1 and CDR2 from the germline V gene are SGHRS and YFSETQ. The CDR3 DNA reads as TGCGCCAGCAGCTCGGGACAGATTTACGGGCAGTTCTTC. Translated, it gives CASSSGQIYGQFF.

The V call is TRBV13, the J call TRBJ2-3; no reliable D call. The V end was cut by 5 bases, the J end by 1 base, with 10 bases between. CDR1 and CDR2 (germline): PRHDT, FYEKMQ (reference sequence). The CDR3 runs to 14 residues. The CDR3 sequence is CASSQPGGTDTQYF. The CDR3 DNA follows: TGTGCCAGCAGCCAACCCGGAGGCACAGATACGCAGTATTTT.

The chain is built from TRBV12-3 or TRBV12-4 and TRBJ2-5; D is possibly TRBD2 (6 bases). CDR3 size: 13 residues. V gave up 5 bases and J gave up 7 bases, with 14 bases separating them. CDR3 sequence: CASSPGRFVTQYF. CDR3 DNA sequence: TGTGCCAGCAGTCCAGGGAGGTTTGTGACCCAGTACTTC.

The rearrangement links TRBV12-3 or TRBV12-4 to TRBJ1-1, with 7 bases lining up with TRBD1. V gave up 7 bases and J gave up 0 bases; unmatched junction bases: 5. The CDR3 has 14 amino acids. CDR3 DNA: TGTGCCAGCACCCTGGGACAGATGAACACTGAAGCTTTCTTT. Translating gives CASTLGQMNTEAFF.

This clonotype showed up just once. The chain links TRBV20-1 to TRBJ2-2; 12 nucleotides match TRBD2. The ends lost 0 bases at V and 3 bases at J; junction bases unmatched: 5. Germline CDR1 DFQATT, CDR2 SNEGSKA (reference sequence). This CDR3 is built from 17 residues. The CDR3 sequence: CSARDLAGGPDTGELFF. CDR3 in DNA: TGCAGTGCTAGAGACCTAGCGGGAGGGCCTGACACCGGGGAGCTGTTTTTT.

The rearrangement joins TRBV19 to TRBJ1-1; 9 bases are shared with TRBD1. CDR3 size: 16 residues. With V trimmed by 3 bases and J by 4 bases, 9 bases remained unmatched. Germline CDR1 and CDR2: LNHDA and SQIVND (reference sequence). CDR3 protein: CASSIITGTGRTEAFF. The CDR3 coding sequence is TGTGCCAGTAGTATCATCACCGGGACAGGGCGCACTGAAGCTTTCTTT.

The rearrangement links TRBV25-1 to TRBJ2-3; 7 nucleotides agree with TRBD2. The junction had 22 bases not matched to a gene; V was cut back by 7 bases and J by 6 bases. Germline V lookup: CDR1 MGHDK, CDR2 SYGVNS. The CDR3 sequence is 18 residues long. The DNA of the CDR3 is TGTGCCAGCAACGCACCGCTGGGGAGGGGCACTCAACAGGATACGCAGTATTTT. Its translation: CASNAPLGRGTQQDTQYF.

The V and J genes are TRBV3-1 and TRBJ1-5, with a weak D call TRBD1 (6 bases). Germline values: CDR1 LGHDT, CDR2 YNNKEL (reference sequence). The CDR3 spans 14 residues. Trimming shortened V by 1 base and J by 7 bases, and 11 bases separated the two germline ends. The CDR3 loop is CASSQGRGRQPQHF. CDR3 nucleotides: TGTGCCAGCAGCCAAGGGAGGGGGAGGCAGCCCCAGCATTTT.

The chain employs TRBV24-1 and TRBJ2-2; D not resolved. Trimming shortened V by 0 bases and J by 1 base, and 5 bases separated the two germline ends. This CDR3 region has 15 residues. Germline assignment: CDR1 KGHDR and CDR2 SFDVKD. The CDR3 sequence is CATSDLVGNTGELFF. The CDR3 DNA is TGTGCCACCAGTGATTTGGTAGGGAACACCGGGGAGCTGTTTTTT.